This T cell receptor (beta chain) stems from a study of identical twins. Findings of the study overall: Findings depended on cross-sectional statistics rather than tracking the same donors. Weaker excess twin sharing was observed in beta out-of-frame sequences.

The germline CDR1 and CDR2 sequences are LNHNV and YYDKDF (reference sequence). The CDR3 totals 13 residues. With 4 bases removed from V and 3 bases from J, the gap between germline ends came to 8 bases. This clonotype was observed a handful of times. Its specificity is unknown. A universal primer site arose from template switching, and cDNA bore unique molecular identifiers. TCRdb redid the calling of the 5' RACE reads with MiXCR, one entry per CDR3 protein. The sample contains roughly 260,000 distinct CDR3 sequences, about an eighth of which appear only once. Sequencing was done on a sample of memory (CD45RO+) T cells sorted from blood. This clonotype originated in a woman younger than 35 in good health. The rearrangement uses TRBV15 and TRBJ2-3, with D maybe TRBD1 (5 bases). The CDR3 DNA is TGTGCCACCAGCATAAGGGGTACAGATACGCAGTATTTT. This gives the protein CATSIRGTDTQYF. The full variable domain, rest sourced from reference TRBV15 and TRBJ2-3, is DAMVIQNPRYQVTQFGKPVTLSCSQTLNHNVMYWYQQKSSQAPKLLFHYYDKDFNNEADTPDNFQSRRPNTSFCFLDIRSPGLGDTAMYLCATSIRGTDTQYFGPGTRLTVL.